One sample yielded the 4 T cell receptor beta chains listed below, sequenced in a study of Graves' ophthalmopathy and Graves' hyperthyroidism. For repertoire sequencing, the TCR beta CDR3 regions were amplified from RNA transcripts. An initial RT-PCR round employing HTBI primers preceded a second-round multiplex PCR. Using its own MiXCR run on the multiplex PCR reads, TCRdb lists one record per CDR3 protein. The sample lists fewer than 650,000 distinct CDR3 sequences; 22% were seen once. Specimen: peripheral blood. These receptors were obtained from a woman between 18 and 30 years old with stable Graves' hyperthyroidism. Some clones in this sample may be carry-over from other donors' samples.

About this clonotype itself: A much larger clone sits a single nucleotide away, making a read error possible. This chain connects TRBV15 to TRBJ2-5; D unclear. V was pared by 0 bases and J by 4 bases, with 12 bases between. CDR3 length: 15 amino acids. Per the germline V gene, CDR1 is LNHNV and CDR2 is YYDKDF (reference sequence). CDR3 sequence (DNA): TGTGCCACCAGCAGAGATCTAGGCGAACGAGAGACCCAGTACTTC. Translated, it gives CATSRDLGERETQYF.

This clonotype appeared many times. The V and J genes are TRBV11-3 and TRBJ1-3, with D unresolved. Germline CDR1 SGHNT, CDR2 YENEEA. The CDR3 spans 15 residues. The V end lost 2 bases, the J end lost 0 bases, and 8 bases lay between the germline ends. CDR3 sequence: CASSLWPSSGNTIYF. The DNA of the CDR3 is TGTGCCAGCAGCTTATGGCCGTCCTCTGGAAACACCATATATTTT.

The chain links TRBV30 to TRBJ2-6; D is uncertain. Trimming took 5 bases from V and 0 from J, leaving 11 bases between them. Germline CDR1 is GTSNPN and CDR2 is SVGIG (reference sequence). The CDR3 has 15 residues. The CDR3 here is CAWGPTHSGANVLTF. As DNA, the CDR3 is TGTGCCTGGGGACCTACCCACTCTGGGGCCAACGTCCTGACTTTC.

This clonotype was counted ten times or more. The chain is built from TRBV20-1 and TRBJ1-2; a weak D match, TRBD1 (5 bases). Trimming shortened V by 4 bases and J by 3 bases, and 9 bases separated the two germline ends. The CDR3 length is 12 residues. Germline V lookup: CDR1 DFQATT, CDR2 SNEGSKA (reference sequence). The CDR3 region is CSAKDSYYGYTF. The CDR3 DNA follows: TGCAGTGCTAAAGACAGTTACTATGGCTACACCTTC.